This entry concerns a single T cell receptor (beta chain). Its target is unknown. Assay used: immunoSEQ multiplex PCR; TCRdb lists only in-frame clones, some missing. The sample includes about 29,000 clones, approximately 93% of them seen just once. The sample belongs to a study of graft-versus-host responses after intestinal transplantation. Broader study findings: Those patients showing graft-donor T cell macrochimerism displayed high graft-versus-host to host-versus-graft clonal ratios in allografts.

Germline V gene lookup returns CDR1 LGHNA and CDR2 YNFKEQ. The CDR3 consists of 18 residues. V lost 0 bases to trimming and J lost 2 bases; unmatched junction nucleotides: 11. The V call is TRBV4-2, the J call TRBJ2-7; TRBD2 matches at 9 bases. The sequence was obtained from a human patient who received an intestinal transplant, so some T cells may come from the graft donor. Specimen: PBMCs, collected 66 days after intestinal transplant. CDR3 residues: CASSQDLLSGGLTYEQYF. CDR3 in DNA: TGTGCCAGCAGCCAAGATCTTCTCAGCGGGGGGCTAACCTACGAGCAGTACTTC.